Listed here are 3 T cell receptor beta chains from one sample, sequenced in a study of shared clonotypes between healthy human individuals. Sequenced by immunoSEQ multiplex PCR; TCRdb stores in-frame clones only, minus some. The repertoire holds under 2.5 million clones, with under 95% as singletons. Sequences were obtained from naive CD4+ T cells from PBMCs. Specified subset: CD45RA+ positively selected. The origin of the receptors is a man younger than 30 in good health. Some clones in this sample may be carry-over from other donors' samples.

With respect to this clone: The identical CDR3 is also encoded by other nucleotide sequences in the sample. V and J are TRBV15 and TRBJ2-7; 8 bases are a match to TRBD1. The germline CDR1 and CDR2 sequences are LNHNV and YYDKDF (reference sequence). V lost 1 base and J lost 0; bases outside the gene matches: 2. The CDR3 loop spans 15 amino acids. Here the CDR3 reads CATSRGTGISYEQYF. In nucleotides, the CDR3 is TGTGCCACCAGCAGAGGGACAGGGATCTCCTACGAGCAGTACTTC.

Concerning this clone: Other DNA sequences in this specimen translate into the identical CDR3. The rearrangement links TRBV30 to TRBJ2-5; TRBD1 matches 9 bases. The CDR3 spans 13 residues. The trim removed 0 bases at V and 7 bases at J, leaving 3 bases unmatched. CDR1 is GTSNPN, CDR2 SVGIG, per germline (reference sequence). This CDR3 is CAWSVQGAGTQYF. Written as DNA, the CDR3 is TGTGCCTGGAGTGTACAGGGGGCAGGGACCCAGTACTTC. Filled out from reference TRBV30 and TRBJ2-5, the complete variable domain reads SQTIHQWPATLVQPVGSPLSLECTVEGTSNPNLYWYRQAAGRGLQLLFYSVGIGQISSEVPQNLSASRPQDRQFILSSKKLLLSDSGFYLCAWSVQGAGTQYFGPGTRLLVL.

The chain couples TRBV7-9 to TRBJ1-3; TRBD1 aligns across 8 bases. After removal of 5 bases from V and 5 bases from J, the junction contained 5 bases not matched to a gene. Germline lookup yields CDR1 SEHNR and CDR2 FQNEAQ (reference sequence). The CDR3 totals 14 residues. CDR3 sequence: CASSDRGERNTIYF. The CDR3 DNA follows: TGTGCCAGCAGCGACAGGGGTGAAAGAAACACCATATATTTT.